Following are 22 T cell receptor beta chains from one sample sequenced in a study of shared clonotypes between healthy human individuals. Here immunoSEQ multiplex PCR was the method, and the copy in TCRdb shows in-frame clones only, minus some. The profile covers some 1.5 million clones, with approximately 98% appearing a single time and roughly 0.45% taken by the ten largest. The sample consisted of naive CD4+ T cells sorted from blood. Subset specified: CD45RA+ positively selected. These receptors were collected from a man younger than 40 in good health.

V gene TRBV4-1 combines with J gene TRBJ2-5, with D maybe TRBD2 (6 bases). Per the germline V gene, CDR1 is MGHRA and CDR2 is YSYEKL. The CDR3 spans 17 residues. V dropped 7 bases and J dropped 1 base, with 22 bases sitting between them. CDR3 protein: CASKLVPGRGFQETQYF. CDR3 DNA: TGCGCCAGCAAATTGGTTCCGGGTCGGGGGTTCCAAGAGACCCAGTACTTC.

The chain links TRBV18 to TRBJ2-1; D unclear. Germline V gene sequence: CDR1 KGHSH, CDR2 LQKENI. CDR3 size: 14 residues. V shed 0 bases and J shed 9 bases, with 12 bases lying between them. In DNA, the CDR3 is TGTGCCAGCTCACCACCGGTTATCCCAGGTGAGCAGTTCTTC. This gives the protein CASSPPVIPGEQFF.

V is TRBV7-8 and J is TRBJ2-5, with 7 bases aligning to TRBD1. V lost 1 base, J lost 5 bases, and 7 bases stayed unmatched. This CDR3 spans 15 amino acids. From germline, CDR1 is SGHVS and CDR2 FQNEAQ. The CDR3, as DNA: TGTGCCAGCAGCTTAGGGAGACAGGGTCGCGAGACCCAGTACTTC. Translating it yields CASSLGRQGRETQYF.

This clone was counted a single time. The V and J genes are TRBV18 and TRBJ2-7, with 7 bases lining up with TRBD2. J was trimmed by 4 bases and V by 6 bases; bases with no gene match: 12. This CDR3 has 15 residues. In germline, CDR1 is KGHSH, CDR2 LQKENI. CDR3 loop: CASSPPGLHLYEQYF. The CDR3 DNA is TGTGCCAGCTCCCCGCCGGGACTACACCTTTACGAGCAGTACTTC.

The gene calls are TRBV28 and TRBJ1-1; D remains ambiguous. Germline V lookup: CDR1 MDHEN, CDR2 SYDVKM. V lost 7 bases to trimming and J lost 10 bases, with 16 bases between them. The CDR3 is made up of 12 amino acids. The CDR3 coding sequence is TGTGCCAGCACCCTCTCCCCGGGAACAGCTTTCTTT. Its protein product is CASTLSPGTAFF.

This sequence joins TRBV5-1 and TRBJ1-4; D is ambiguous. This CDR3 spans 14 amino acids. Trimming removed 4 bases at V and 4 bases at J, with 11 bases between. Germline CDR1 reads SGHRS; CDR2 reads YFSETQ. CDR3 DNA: TGCGCCAGCAGCCCGGACCCGCTTAATGAAAAACTGTTTTTT. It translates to CASSPDPLNEKLFF.

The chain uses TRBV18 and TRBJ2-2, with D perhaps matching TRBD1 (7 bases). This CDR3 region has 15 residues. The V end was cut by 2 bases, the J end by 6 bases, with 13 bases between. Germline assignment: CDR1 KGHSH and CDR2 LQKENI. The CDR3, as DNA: TGTGCCAGCTCACCAATTACAGGGGAGGCCGGGGAGCTGTTTTTT. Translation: CASSPITGEAGELFF.

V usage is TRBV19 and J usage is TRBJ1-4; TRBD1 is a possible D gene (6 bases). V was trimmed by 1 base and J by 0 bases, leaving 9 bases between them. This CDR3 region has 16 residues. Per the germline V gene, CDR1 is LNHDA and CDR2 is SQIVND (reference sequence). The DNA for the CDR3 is TGTGCCAGTAGTATAGGGACAGTTGCAACTAATGAAAAACTGTTTTTT. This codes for CASSIGTVATNEKLFF. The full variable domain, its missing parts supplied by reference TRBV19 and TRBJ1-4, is DGGITQSPKYLFRKEGQNVTLSCEQNLNHDAMYWYRQDPGQGLRLIYYSQIVNDFQKGDIAEGYSVSREKKESFPLTVTSAQKNPTAFYLCASSIGTVATNEKLFFGSGTQLSVL.

The CDR3 region has the DNA TGCGCCAGCAGCTCGAAACAGGGAGCCGAGACCCAGTACTTC. Translated: CASSSKQGAETQYF. This sequence joins TRBV5-1 and TRBJ2-5; D perhaps matches TRBD1 (6 bases). Germline assignment: CDR1 SGHRS and CDR2 YFSETQ. The V end was cut by 3 bases, the J end by 5 bases, with 14 bases between. This CDR3 region has 14 residues.

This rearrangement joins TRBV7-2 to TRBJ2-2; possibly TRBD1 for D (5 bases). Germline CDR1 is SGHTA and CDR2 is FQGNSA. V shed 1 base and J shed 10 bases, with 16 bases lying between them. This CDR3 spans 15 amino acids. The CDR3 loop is CASSLGGQQGVELFF. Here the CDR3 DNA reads TGTGCCAGCAGCTTAGGAGGACAACAAGGGGTGGAGCTGTTTTTT.

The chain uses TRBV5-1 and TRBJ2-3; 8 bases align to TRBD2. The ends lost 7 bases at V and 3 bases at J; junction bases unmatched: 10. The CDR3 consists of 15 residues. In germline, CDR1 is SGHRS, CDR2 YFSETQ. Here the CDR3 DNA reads TGCGCCAGCCGCCCTTTGAGCGGGAGTACAGATACGCAGTATTTT. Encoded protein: CASRPLSGSTDTQYF.

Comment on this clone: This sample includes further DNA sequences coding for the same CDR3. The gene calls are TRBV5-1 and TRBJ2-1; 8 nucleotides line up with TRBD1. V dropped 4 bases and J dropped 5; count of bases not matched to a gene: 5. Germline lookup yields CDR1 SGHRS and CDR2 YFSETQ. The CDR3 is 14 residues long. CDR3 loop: CASSPGQGNNEQFF. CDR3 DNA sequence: TGCGCCAGCAGCCCCGGACAGGGTAACAATGAGCAGTTCTTC.

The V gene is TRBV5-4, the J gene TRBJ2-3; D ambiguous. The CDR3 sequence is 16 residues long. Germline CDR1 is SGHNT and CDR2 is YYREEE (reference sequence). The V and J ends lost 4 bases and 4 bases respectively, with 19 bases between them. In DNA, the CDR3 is TGTGCCAGCAGCATGCCTCAGGTCTCGGGCGCAGATACGCAGTATTTT. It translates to CASSMPQVSGADTQYF.

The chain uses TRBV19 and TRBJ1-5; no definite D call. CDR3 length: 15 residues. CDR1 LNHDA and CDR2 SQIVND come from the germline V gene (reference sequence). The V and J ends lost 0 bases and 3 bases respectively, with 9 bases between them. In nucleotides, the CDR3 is TGTGCCAGTAGTATAGAACCCACCAACAATCAGCCCCAGCATTTT. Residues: CASSIEPTNNQPQHF.

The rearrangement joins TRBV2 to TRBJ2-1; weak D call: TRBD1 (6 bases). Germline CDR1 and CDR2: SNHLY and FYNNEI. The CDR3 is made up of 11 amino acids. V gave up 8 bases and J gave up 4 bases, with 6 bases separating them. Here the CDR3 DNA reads TGTGCCAGCGGACAGTACAATGAGCAGTTCTTC. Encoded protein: CASGQYNEQFF. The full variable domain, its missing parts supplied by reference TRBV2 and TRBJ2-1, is EPEVTQTPSHQVTQMGQEVILRCVPISNHLYFYWYRQILGQKVEFLVSFYNNEISEKSEIFDDQFSVERPDGSNFTLKIRSTKLEDSAMYFCASGQYNEQFFGPGTRLTVL.

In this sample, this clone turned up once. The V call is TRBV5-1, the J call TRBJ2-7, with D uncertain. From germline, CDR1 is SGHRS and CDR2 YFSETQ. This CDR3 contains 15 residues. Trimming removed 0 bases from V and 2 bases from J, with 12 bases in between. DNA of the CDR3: TGCGCCAGCAGCTTGGCCGCGAGCGAAGCCTACGAGCAGTACTTC. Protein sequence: CASSLAASEAYEQYF.

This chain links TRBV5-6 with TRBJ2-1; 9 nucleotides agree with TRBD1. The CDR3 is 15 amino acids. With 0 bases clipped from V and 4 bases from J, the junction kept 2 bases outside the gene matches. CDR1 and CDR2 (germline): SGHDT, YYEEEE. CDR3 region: CASSLAGQGYNEQFF. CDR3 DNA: TGTGCCAGCAGCTTGGCGGGACAGGGATACAATGAGCAGTTCTTC.

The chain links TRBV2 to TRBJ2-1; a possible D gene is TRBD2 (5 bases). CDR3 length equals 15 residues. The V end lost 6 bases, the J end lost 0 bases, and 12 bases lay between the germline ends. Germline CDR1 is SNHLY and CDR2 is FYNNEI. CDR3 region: CASSRRQSSYNEQFF. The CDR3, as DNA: TGTGCCAGCAGCCGGAGGCAGAGCTCCTACAATGAGCAGTTCTTC.

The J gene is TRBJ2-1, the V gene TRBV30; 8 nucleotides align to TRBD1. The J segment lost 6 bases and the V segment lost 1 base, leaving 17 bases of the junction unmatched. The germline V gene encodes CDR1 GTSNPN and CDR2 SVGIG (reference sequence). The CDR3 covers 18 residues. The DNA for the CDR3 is TGTGCCTGGAGTGCCGACAGGGGCTCGGGGGCACGCCGCAATGAGCAGTTCTTC. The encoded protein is CAWSADRGSGARRNEQFF.

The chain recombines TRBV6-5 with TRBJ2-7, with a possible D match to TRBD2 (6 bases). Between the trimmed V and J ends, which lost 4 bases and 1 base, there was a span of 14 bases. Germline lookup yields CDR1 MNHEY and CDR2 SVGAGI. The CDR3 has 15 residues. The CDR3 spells CASSSPTSISYEQYF. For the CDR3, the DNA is TGTGCCAGCAGTTCCCCGACTAGTATTTCCTACGAGCAGTACTTC.

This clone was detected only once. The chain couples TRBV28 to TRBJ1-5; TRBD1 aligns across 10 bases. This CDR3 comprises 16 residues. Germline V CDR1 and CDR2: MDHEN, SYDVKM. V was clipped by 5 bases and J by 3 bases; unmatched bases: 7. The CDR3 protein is CASSPRDRGTNQPQHF. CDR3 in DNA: TGTGCCAGCAGTCCCCGGGACAGGGGTACCAATCAGCCCCAGCATTTT.

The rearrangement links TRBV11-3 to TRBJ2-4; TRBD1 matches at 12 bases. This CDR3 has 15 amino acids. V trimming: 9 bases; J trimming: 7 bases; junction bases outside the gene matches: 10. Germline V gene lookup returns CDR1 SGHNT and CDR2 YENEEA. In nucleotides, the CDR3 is TGTGCCAGTTACACCGGGACAGGGGGCTGGAACATTCAGTACTTC. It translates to CASYTGTGGWNIQYF. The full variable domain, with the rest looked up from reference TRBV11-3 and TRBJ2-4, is EAGVVQSPRYKIIEKKQPVAFWCNPISGHNTLYWYLQNLGQGPELLIRYENEEAVDDSQLPKDRFSAERLKGVDSTLKIQPAELGDSAVYLCASYTGTGGWNIQYFGAGTRLSVL.